This T cell receptor (beta chain) stems from a study of PD-L1 blockade in urothelial cancer. Study in general: About 85% of the 29 patients were males with bladder-origin urothelial cancer.

The method was immunoSEQ multiplex PCR; TCRdb's version includes in-frame clones alone and lacks a portion of them. Among around 66,000 clones listed, 85% to 90% were seen once. The CDR3 spans 15 residues. From germline, CDR1 is SGHTS and CDR2 YDEGEE. V was cut by 2 bases and J by 5 bases, with 14 bases left in between. Time point defined: peripheral blood 6 weeks after treatment start. The sequences come from PBMCs, collected around atezolizumab (anti-PD-L1) treatment. J is TRBJ1-5 and V is TRBV5-8; D possibly corresponds to TRBD1 (5 bases). The clonotype originates from a man in his fifties or sixties with urothelial cancer. As DNA, the CDR3 is TGTGCCAGCAGCTTCGAGCGGGACCTGTATCAGCCCCAGCATTTT. Translating gives CASSFERDLYQPQHF.